This T cell receptor (beta chain) emerged from a study of T cell responses to AZD1222 COVID-19 vaccine. Study-wide points: Nearly half of spike-specific TCRs reportedly target unmutated variant regions.

Looked up from germline, CDR1 is SGHAT and CDR2 is FQNNGV. The V end was cut by 5 bases, the J end by 0 bases, with 17 bases between. The CDR3 consists of 16 residues. TCRdb keeps only in-frame clones here, not all; method: immunoSEQ multiplex PCR. The repertoire holds 120,000 to 150,000 clones, approximately 90% seen once, with 3% to 4% in the top ten. As to this clone: Its antigen remains unknown.

The chain links TRBV11-2 to TRBJ2-7; perhaps TRBD2 as D (6 bases). The sample in question was peripheral blood, obtained on day 0 of MenACWY control vaccination. The TCR comes from an adult in good health. This CDR3 reads CASSHRGSTSSYEQYF. The CDR3 region has the DNA TGTGCCAGCAGCCACCGGGGGTCAACTAGCTCCTACGAGCAGTACTTC.